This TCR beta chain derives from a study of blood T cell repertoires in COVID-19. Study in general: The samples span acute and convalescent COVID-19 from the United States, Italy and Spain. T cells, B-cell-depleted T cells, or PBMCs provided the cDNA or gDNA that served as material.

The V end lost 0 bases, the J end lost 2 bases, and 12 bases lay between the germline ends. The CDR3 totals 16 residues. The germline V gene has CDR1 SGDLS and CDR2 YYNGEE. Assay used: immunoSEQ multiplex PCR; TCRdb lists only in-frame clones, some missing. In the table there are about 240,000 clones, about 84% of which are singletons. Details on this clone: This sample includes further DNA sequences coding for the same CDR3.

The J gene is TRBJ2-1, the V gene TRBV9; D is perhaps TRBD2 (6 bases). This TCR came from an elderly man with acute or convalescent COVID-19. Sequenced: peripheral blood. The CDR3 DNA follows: TGTGCCAGCAGCGTAGATGGTGCGGGAACCTACAATGAGCAGTTCTTC. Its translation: CASSVDGAGTYNEQFF. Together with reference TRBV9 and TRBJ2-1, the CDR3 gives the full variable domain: DSGVTQTPKHLITATGQRVTLRCSPRSGDLSVYWYQQSLDQGLQFLIQYYNGEERAKGNILERFSAQQFPDLHSELNLSSLELGDSALYFCASSVDGAGTYNEQFFGPGTRLTVL.